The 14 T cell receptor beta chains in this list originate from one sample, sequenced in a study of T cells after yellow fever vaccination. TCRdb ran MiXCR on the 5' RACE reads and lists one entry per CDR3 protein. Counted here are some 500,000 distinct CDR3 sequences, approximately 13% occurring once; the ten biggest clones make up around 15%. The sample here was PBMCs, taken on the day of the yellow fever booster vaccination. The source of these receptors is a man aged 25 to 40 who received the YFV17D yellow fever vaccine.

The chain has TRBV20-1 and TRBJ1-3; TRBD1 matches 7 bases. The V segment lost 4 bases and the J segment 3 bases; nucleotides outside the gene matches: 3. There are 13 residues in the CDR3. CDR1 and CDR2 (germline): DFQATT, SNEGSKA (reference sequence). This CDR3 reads CSAKGAVGNTIYF. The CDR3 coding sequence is TGCAGTGCTAAGGGGGCAGTTGGAAACACCATATATTTT.

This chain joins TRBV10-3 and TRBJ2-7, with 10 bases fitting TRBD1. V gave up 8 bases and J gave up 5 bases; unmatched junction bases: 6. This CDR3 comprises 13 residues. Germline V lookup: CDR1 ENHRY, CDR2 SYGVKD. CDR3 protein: CAIHPTGGHEQYF. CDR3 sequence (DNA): TGTGCCATCCATCCGACAGGGGGCCACGAGCAGTACTTC.

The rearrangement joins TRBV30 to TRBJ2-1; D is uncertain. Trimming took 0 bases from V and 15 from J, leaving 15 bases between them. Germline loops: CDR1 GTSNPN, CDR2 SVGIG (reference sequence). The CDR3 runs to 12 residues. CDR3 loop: CAWSVPHASRFF. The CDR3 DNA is TGTGCCTGGAGTGTACCGCATGCTTCGCGGTTCTTC.

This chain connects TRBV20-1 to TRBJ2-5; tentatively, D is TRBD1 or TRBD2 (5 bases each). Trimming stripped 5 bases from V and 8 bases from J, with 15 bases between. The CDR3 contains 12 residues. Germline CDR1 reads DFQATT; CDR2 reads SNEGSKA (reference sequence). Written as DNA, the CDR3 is TGCAGTGCTGAGATGACGAGGGGCACCCAGTACTTC. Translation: CSAEMTRGTQYF.

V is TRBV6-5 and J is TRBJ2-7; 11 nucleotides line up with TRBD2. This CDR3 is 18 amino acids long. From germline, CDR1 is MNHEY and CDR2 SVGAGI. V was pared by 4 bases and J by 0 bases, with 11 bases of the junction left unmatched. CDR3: CASSWSESSGRSSYEQYF. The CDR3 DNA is TGTGCCAGCAGTTGGTCGGAGTCTAGCGGGAGGAGCTCCTACGAGCAGTACTTC.

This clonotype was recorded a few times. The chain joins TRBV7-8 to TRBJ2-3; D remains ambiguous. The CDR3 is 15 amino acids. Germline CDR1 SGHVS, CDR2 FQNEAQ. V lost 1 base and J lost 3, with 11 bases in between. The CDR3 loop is CASSLGWAETDTQYF. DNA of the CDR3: TGTGCCAGCAGCTTAGGGTGGGCCGAAACAGATACGCAGTATTTT.

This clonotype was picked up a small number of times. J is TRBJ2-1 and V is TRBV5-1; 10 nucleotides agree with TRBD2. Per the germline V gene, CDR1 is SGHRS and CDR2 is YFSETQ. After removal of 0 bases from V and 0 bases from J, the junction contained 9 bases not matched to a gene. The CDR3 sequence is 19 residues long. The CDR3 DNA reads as TGCGCCAGCAGCTTGGGGGGCCTAGCGGGAGCCCCCTCCTACAATGAGCAGTTCTTC. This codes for CASSLGGLAGAPSYNEQFF. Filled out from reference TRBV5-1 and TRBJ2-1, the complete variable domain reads KAGVTQTPRYLIKTRGQQVTLSCSPISGHRSVSWYQQTPGQGLQFLFEYFSETQRNKGNFPGRFSGRQFSNSRSEMNVSTLELGDSALYLCASSLGGLAGAPSYNEQFFGPGTRLTVL.

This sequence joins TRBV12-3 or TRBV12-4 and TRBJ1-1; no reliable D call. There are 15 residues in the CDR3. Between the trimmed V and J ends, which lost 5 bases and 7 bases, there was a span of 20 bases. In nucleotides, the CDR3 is TGTGCCAGCAGTCAAGGGAGGCAGCTCCGGATTGAAGCTTTCTTT. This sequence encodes CASSQGRQLRIEAFF.

The CDR3 nucleotides read TGCAGCGTTGTGGGCGGGAGGGCCTCTGAGCAGTTCTTC. This encodes CSVVGGRASEQFF. The V call is TRBV29-1, the J call TRBJ2-1; TRBD2 aligns across 9 bases. V was clipped by 4 bases and J by 9 bases; unmatched bases: 7. The CDR3 has 13 residues. Per the germline V gene, CDR1 is SQVTM and CDR2 is ANQGSEA.

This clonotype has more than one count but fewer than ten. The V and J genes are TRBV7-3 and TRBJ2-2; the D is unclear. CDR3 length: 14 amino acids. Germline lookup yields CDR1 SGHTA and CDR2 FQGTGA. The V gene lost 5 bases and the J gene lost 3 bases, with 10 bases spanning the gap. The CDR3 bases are TGTGCCAGCAGCCTCAGTGCGGACACCGGGGAGCTGTTTTTT. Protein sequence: CASSLSADTGELFF.

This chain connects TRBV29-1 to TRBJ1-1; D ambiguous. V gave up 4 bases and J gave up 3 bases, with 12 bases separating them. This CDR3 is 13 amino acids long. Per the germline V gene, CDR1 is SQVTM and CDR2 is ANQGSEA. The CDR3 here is CSVVWPLYTEAFF. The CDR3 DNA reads TGCAGCGTTGTGTGGCCATTGTACACTGAAGCTTTCTTT.

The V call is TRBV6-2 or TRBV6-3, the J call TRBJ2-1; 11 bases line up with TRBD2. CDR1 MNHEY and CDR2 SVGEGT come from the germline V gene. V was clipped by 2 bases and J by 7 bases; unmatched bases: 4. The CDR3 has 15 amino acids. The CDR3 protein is CASSYLAGGRNEQFF. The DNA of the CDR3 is TGTGCCAGCAGTTACCTAGCGGGAGGTAGGAATGAGCAGTTCTTC.

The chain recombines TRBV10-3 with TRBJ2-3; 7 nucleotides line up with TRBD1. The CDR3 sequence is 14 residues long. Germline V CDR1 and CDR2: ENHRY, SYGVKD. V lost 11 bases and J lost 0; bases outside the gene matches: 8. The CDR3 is CASRQGSSTDTQYF. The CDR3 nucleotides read TGTGCCTCCCGACAGGGCTCAAGCACAGATACGCAGTATTTT.

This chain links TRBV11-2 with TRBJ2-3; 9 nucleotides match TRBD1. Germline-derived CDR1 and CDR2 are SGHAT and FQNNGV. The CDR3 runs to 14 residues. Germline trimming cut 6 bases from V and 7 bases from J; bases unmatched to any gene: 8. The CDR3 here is CASRPGTGPYTQYF. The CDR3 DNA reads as TGTGCCAGCAGACCCGGGACAGGGCCGTATACGCAGTATTTT.